This entry concerns a single T cell receptor (beta chain). Naive CD8 cells lacked CD45RO, underwent positive selection for CCR7 and left out terminally differentiated effector memory CD45RA+ cells. The data belong to a study of shared clonotypes between healthy human individuals. The data were produced by immunoSEQ multiplex PCR, yet TCRdb's version contains in-frame clones alone and is incomplete. The sample includes 1.5 million to 2.5 million clones, about 95% seen only once; the top ten take approximately 1.2%. The CDR3 extends over 16 amino acids. J gave up 5 bases and V 0 bases, and 7 bases lay outside the gene matches. Germline CDR1 reads SGHTS; CDR2 reads YDEGEE.

This receptor was obtained from a man between 18 and 35 years old in good health. Sequencing was done on a sample of naive CD8+ T cells sorted from blood. The chain is built from TRBV5-8 and TRBJ2-3; 9 positions agree with TRBD1. The CDR3 DNA sequence: TGTGCCAGCAGCTTGGCCGGGACAGGGTGGGGAGATACGCAGTATTTT. The encoded protein is CASSLAGTGWGDTQYF.